Reported below is one T cell receptor beta chain. Its antigen target is currently unknown. Within one base of it there is no much larger clone, and no base qualities were kept. The data were obtained in a study of OX40 agonist ivuxolimab in advanced cancers. With regard to the full study: Ivuxolimab was an agonistic, fully human IgG2 monoclonal antibody directed against OX40 (CD134), a costimulatory receptor. Intravenous ivuxolimab was administered to patients every 2 weeks at six dose levels: 0.01, 0.1, 0.3, 1.5, 3 and 10 mg/kg. Among the approximately 50 dose-escalation patients, about 19 had hepatocellular carcinoma, about 15 melanoma, 9 renal cell carcinoma and 9 head and neck cancer. The dose-escalation cohort was 82.7% male with a mean age of roughly 60 years, ranging from roughly 20 to 85. Prior anti-PD-1, anti-PD-L1 or anti-CTLA-4 therapy was permitted, and approximately 41% of dose-escalation patients had received checkpoint inhibitors. Three dose-escalation patients achieved partial responses, one with hepatocellular carcinoma and two with cutaneous melanoma. The point of sequencing TCRbeta in the periphery was to test whether ivuxolimab changed TCR sequence diversity and drove clonal T-cell expansion. The paper describes the monotherapy dose-escalation part (N ≈ 50 patients) of the phase I trial of ivuxolimab.

Broad study findings and their caveats: In the 0.1-3.0 mg/kg groups, partial responders were among the patients with the lowest normalized peripheral clonal expansion, particularly in CD8+ T cells. After ivuxolimab, expanded clones were on average more numerous among CD8+ T cells than among CD4+ T cells. Low levels of normalized T-cell clonal expansion were also shown by some nonresponding patients. Clonal expansion of both CD4+ and CD8+ blood T cells was observed from baseline to week 6 at doses 0.1 to 3.0 mg/kg. The antigen specificity of the peripheral T cells that underwent clonal expansion was not determined.

Patients with a history of autoimmune disease or receiving systemic immunosuppression were excluded from the trial. Peripheral blood for TCR sequencing was collected from all dose cohorts at baseline, on cycle 4 day 1, and on cycle 7 day 1. The samples were taken from a phase I, first-in-human, multicenter, open-label dose-escalation trial of ivuxolimab. Adults with locally advanced or metastatic melanoma, renal cell, hepatocellular, or head and neck squamous cell carcinoma were enrolled in the trial. Before TCR sequencing, CD4+ T cells and CD8+ T cells were sorted from peripheral blood as separate populations. Relative to germline, V is 0 bases shorter and J is 2 bases shorter, with 7 bases between their ends. CDR1 and CDR2 were assigned from the germline V gene (reference sequence) as LNHNV and YYDKDF. There are 14 amino acids in the CDR3, from cysteine to phenylalanine inclusive. The DNA shown is the 42-base CDR3, in frame from base 1.

Genomic DNA was extracted from sorted cells for sequencing of the TCRbeta CDR3 region. TCRbeta CDR3 regions were sequenced using the immunoSEQ Assay. TCRdb carries this immuneACCESS record with in-frame sequences only. Its versions omit some clonotypes, under half of them owing to an unresolved V gene in the studies checked, with the rest unexplained. The sample contains approximately 49,000 clones, 75% to 90% of them found a single time. The ten largest make up approximately 20% of the sample. Source: CD4+ or CD8+ T cells sorted from blood, taken in a trial of the OX40 agonist ivuxolimab. The TCR comes from an adult with an advanced solid tumor such as melanoma, head and neck, liver or kidney cancer. The V and J segments used are TRBV15 and TRBJ2-5, with no D gene named confidently. Read as DNA, the sequence is TGTGCCACCAGCAGAGATTTGGGACAAGAGACCCAGTACTTC. This encodes CATSRDLGQETQYF. With all but the CDR3 taken from the reference TRBV15 and TRBJ2-5 genes, the full variable domain is: DAMVIQNPRYQVTQFGKPVTLSCSQTLNHNVMYWYQQKSSQAPKLLFHYYDKDFNNEADTPDNFQSRRPNTSFCFLDIRSPGLGDTAMYLCATSRDLGQETQYFGPGTRLLVL.